This T cell receptor (beta chain) was identified in a study of cytomegalovirus exposure and HLA in healthy donors. Germline V gives CDR1 SGDLS, CDR2 YYNGEE. V lost 7 bases and J 4 bases, leaving 7 bases between the germline ends. The CDR3 extends over 11 amino acids. TCRdb's copy holds only in-frame clones and misses some; the assay was immunoSEQ multiplex PCR. This repertoire shows under 400,000 clones, 88% found once; its top ten account for around 0.88%. Study observations and caveats: The authors listed around 150 TCR beta chains as cytomegalovirus-associated.

On this clone itself: Its specificity is unknown.

This receptor was taken from a man aged 25-45 years in good health and CMV-seronegative. The J gene is TRBJ2-3, the V gene TRBV9; D not resolved. Sequenced input: PBMCs. CDR3 protein: CASSRADTQYF. CDR3 DNA sequence: TGTGCCAGCTCCCGAGCAGATACGCAGTATTTT.